This record looks at one T cell receptor (beta chain) sequence and its context. Its matching antigen is unknown. The record originates from a study of T-cell reconstitution after alpha-beta-depleted transplantation in children. Regarding the study as a whole: At day 60, the high TCRbeta diversity found in some patients originated from recipient T cells and thymic progenitors that had survived. Reported findings indicate that, about two months after transplant, alpha-beta T cells came from several hundred expanded clones, which were derived from non-depleted graft cells. Most T-cell counts and diversity one year after the transplant came from T cells that were newly produced.

Preparing the TCRbeta library involved the use of unique molecular identifiers. TCRdb re-called the PCR reads with MiXCR, one entry per CDR3 protein. The repertoire holds hundreds of thousands of distinct CDR3 sequences, approximately 15% seen once, with approximately 5% in the top ten. Trimming stripped 6 bases from V and 7 bases from J, with 15 bases between. Germline V gives CDR1 SNHLY, CDR2 FYNNEI. CDR3 length: 13 amino acids. The receptor comes from a male patient under 18 who had a stem cell transplant for acute lymphoblastic leukemia, so the T cells may come from the graft donor. The J gene is TRBJ2-5, the V gene TRBV2, with D perhaps TRBD1 (6 bases). Specimen: PBMCs, mostly from graft donor cells, collected 360 days after TCRalphabeta/CD19-depleted stem cell transplant. The CDR3 nucleotides read TGTGCCAGCAGAGAACAGGGAACTGGGACCCAGTACTTC. This gives the protein CASREQGTGTQYF.